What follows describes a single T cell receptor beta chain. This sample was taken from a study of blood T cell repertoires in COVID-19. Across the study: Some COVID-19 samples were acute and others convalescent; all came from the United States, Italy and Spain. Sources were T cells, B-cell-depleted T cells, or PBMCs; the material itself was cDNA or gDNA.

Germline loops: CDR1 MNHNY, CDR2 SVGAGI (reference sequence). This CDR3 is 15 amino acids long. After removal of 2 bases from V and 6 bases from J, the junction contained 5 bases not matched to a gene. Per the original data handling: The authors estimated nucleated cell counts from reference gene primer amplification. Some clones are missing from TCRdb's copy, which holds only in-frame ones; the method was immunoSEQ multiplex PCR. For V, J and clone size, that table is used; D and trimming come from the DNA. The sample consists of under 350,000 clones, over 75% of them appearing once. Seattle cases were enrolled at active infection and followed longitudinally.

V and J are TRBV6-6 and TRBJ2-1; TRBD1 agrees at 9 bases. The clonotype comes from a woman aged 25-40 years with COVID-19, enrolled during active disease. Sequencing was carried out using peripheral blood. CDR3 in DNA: TGTGCCAGCAGTTACGGGGGACAGGGCTTCAATGAGCAGTTCTTC. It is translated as CASSYGGQGFNEQFF.